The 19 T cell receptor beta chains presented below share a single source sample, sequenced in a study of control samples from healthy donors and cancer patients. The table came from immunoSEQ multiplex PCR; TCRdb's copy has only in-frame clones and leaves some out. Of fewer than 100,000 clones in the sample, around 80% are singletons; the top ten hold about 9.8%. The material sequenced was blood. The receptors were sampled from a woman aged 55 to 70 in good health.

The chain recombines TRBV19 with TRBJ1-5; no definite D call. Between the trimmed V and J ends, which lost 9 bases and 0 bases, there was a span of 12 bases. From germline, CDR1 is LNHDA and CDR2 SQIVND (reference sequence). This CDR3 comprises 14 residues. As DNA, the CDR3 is TGTGCCAGCCTCGACCTGCATAGCAATCAGCCCCAGCATTTT. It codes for CASLDLHSNQPQHF.

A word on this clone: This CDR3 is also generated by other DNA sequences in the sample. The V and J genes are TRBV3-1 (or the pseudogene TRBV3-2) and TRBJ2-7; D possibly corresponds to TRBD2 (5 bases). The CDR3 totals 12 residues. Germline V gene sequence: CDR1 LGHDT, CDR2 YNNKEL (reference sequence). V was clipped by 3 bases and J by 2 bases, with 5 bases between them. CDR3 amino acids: CASSQGAYEQYF. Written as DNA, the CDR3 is TGTGCCAGCAGCCAGGGAGCCTACGAGCAGTACTTC.

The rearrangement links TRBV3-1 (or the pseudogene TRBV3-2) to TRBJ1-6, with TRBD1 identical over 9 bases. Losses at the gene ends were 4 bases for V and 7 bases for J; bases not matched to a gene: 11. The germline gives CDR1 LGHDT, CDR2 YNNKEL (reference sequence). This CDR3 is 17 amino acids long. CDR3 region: CASSPRARTGVNSPLHF. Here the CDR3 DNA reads TGTGCCAGCAGCCCAAGGGCAAGGACAGGGGTGAATTCACCCCTCCACTTT.

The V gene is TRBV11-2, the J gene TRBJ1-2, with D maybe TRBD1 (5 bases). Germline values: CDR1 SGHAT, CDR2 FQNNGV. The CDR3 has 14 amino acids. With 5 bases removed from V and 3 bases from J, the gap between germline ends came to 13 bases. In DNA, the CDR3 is TGTGCCAGCAGCCCGGGGGGGGTAGACTATGGCTACACCTTC. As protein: CASSPGGVDYGYTF.

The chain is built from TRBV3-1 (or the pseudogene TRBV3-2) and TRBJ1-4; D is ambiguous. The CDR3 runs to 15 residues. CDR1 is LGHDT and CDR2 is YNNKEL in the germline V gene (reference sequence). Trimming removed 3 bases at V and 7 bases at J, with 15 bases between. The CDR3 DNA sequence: TGTGCCAGCAGCCAGAGCGGGGAGCCGCCTGAAAAACTGTTTTTT. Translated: CASSQSGEPPEKLFF.

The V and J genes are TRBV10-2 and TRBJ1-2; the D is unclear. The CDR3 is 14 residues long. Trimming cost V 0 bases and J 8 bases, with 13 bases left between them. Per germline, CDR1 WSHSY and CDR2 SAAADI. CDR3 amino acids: CASSESVTIGGYTF. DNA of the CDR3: TGCGCCAGCAGTGAGTCTGTGACAATTGGAGGCTACACCTTC.

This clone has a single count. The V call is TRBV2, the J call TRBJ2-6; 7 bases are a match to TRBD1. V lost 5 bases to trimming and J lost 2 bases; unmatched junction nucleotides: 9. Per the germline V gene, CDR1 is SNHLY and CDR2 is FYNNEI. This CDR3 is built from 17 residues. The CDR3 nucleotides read TGTGCCAGCAGTCCTCCTGACAGGGTGGCTGGGGCCAACGTCCTGACTTTC. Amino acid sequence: CASSPPDRVAGANVLTF.

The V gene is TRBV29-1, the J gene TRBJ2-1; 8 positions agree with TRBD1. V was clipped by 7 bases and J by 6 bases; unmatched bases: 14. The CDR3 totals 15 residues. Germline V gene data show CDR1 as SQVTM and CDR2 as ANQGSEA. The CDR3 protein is CSGITRTGSINEQFF. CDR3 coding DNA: TGCAGCGGAATTACTAGGACAGGGAGTATCAATGAGCAGTTCTTC.

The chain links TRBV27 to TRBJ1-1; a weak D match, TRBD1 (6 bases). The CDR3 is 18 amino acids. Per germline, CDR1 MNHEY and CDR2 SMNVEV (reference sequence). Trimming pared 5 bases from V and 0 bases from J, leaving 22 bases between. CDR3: CASSGGGRSGRMNTEAFF. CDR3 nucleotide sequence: TGTGCCAGCAGTGGGGGGGGCAGAAGCGGGAGGATGAACACTGAAGCTTTCTTT.

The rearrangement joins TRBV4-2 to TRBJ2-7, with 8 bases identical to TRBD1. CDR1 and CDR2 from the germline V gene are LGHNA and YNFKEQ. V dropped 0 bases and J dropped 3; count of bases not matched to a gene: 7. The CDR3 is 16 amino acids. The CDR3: CASSQEFRTGYYEQYF. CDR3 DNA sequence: TGTGCCAGCAGCCAAGAGTTCAGGACAGGGTACTACGAGCAGTACTTC.

The CDR3 loop is CSVVGTGGSNTEAFF. Written as DNA, the CDR3 is TGCAGCGTTGTAGGGACAGGGGGCTCCAACACTGAAGCTTTCTTT. The genes are TRBV29-1 and TRBJ1-1; 12 bases are a match to TRBD1. The V segment lost 4 bases and the J segment 2 bases; nucleotides outside the gene matches: 5. CDR1 is SQVTM and CDR2 is ANQGSEA in the germline V gene. This CDR3 has 15 residues. The full variable domain, its missing parts supplied by reference TRBV29-1 and TRBJ1-1, is SAVISQKPSRDICQRGTSLTIQCQVDSQVTMMFWYRQQPGQSLTLIATANQGSEATYESGFVIDKFPISRPNLTFSTLTVSNMSPEDSSIYLCSVVGTGGSNTEAFFGQGTRLTVV.

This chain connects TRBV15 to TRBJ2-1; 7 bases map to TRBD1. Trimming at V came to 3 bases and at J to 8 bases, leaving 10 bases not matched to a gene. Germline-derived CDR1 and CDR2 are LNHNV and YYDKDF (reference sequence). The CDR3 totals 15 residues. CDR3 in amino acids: CATSSGTAKIDEQFF. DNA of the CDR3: TGTGCCACCAGCAGCGGGACAGCGAAGATCGATGAGCAGTTCTTC.

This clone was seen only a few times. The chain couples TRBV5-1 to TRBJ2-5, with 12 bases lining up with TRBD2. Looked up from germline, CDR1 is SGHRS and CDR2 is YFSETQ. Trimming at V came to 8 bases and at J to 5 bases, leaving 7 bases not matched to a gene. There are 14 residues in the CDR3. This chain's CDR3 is CASTSGRIGETQYF. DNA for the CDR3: TGCGCCAGTACTAGCGGGAGGATTGGGGAGACCCAGTACTTC.

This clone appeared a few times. CDR3: CASRQTGGGGEEKLFF. The CDR3 nucleotides read TGCGCCAGCAGGCAGACAGGGGGCGGAGGAGAAGAAAAACTGTTTTTT. The rearrangement links TRBV5-1 to TRBJ1-4; 10 nucleotides match TRBD1. Germline CDR1 and CDR2: SGHRS and YFSETQ. V lost 5 bases, J lost 8 bases, and 12 bases stayed unmatched. This CDR3 comprises 16 residues.

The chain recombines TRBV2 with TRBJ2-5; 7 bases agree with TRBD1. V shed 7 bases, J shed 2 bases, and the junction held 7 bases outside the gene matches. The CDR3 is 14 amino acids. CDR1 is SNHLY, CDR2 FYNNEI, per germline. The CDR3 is CASIFDRVQETQYF. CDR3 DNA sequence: TGTGCCAGCATTTTTGACAGGGTACAAGAGACCCAGTACTTC.

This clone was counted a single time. The CDR3 loop reads CASGGGLAGALETQYF. CDR3 sequence (DNA): TGTGCCAGCGGGGGTGGGCTAGCGGGGGCTTTGGAGACCCAGTACTTC. This chain joins TRBV25-1 and TRBJ2-5; 10 bases map to TRBD2. Germline V gene lookup returns CDR1 MGHDK and CDR2 SYGVNS. The V segment lost 8 bases and the J segment 5 bases; nucleotides outside the gene matches: 14. The CDR3 has 16 residues.

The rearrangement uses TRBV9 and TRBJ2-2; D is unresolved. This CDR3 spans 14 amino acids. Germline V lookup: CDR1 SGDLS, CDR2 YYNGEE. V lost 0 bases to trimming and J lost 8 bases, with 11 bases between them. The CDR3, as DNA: TGTGCCAGCAGCGTAGCCCCCGAGAGGGGGGAGCTGTTTTTT. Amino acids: CASSVAPERGELFF.

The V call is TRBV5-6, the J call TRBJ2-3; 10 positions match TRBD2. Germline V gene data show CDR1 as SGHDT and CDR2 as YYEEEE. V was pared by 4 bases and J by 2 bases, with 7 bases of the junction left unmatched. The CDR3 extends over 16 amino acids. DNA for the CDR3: TGTGCCAGCAGCCTACGACTAGCGGGTTCCACAGATACGCAGTATTTT. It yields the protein CASSLRLAGSTDTQYF.

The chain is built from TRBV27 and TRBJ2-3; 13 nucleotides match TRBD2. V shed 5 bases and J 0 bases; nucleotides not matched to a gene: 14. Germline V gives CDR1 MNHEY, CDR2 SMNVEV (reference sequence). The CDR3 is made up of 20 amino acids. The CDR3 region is CASSPSGLAGAAFSTDTQYF. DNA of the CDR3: TGTGCCAGCAGTCCGTCTGGACTAGCGGGAGCCGCTTTTAGCACAGATACGCAGTATTTT.